Included here is one T cell receptor beta chain sequence, with context. Its antigen is as yet unknown. Germline-derived CDR1 and CDR2 are SNHLY and FYNNEI. The CDR3 is 15 amino acids. With 6 bases clipped from V and 2 bases from J, the junction kept 6 bases outside the gene matches. The record originates from a study of T cell responses to AZD1222 COVID-19 vaccine. Study outcomes and limitations: Baseline serostatus was positive in only a handful of AZD1222 recipients. White British people made up most donors, females outnumbered males, and clonal diversity was possibly underestimated. Reports say nearly half of spike-specific TCRs go after unmutated variant regions.

Only in-frame clones appear in the TCRdb table, and some are missing; sequencing was by immunoSEQ multiplex PCR. Altogether 80,000 to 100,000 clones are present, roughly 91% being singletons, with the ten largest covering roughly 2.8%. This sequence was found in an adult in good health. Specimen: peripheral blood, collected on day 0 of MenACWY control vaccination. This chain connects TRBV2 to TRBJ2-2; 7 positions match TRBD1. The CDR3 DNA is TGTGCCAGCAGACAGGGGAGTGGAAACACCGGGGAGCTGTTTTTT. It encodes CASRQGSGNTGELFF. Together with reference TRBV2 and TRBJ2-2, the CDR3 gives the full variable domain: EPEVTQTPSHQVTQMGQEVILRCVPISNHLYFYWYRQILGQKVEFLVSFYNNEISEKSEIFDDQFSVERPDGSNFTLKIRSTKLEDSAMYFCASRQGSGNTGELFFGEGSRLTVL.